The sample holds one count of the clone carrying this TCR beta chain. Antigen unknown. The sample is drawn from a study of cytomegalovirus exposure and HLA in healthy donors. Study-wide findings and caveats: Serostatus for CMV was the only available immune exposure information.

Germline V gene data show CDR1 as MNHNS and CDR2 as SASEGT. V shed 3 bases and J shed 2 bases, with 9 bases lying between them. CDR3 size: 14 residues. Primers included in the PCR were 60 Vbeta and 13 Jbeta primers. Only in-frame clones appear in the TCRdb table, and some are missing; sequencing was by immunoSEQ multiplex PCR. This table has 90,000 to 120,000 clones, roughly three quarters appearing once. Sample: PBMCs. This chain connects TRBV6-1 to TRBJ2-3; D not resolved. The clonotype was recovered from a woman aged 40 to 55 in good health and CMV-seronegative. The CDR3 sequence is CASSDRSPTDTQYF. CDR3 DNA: TGTGCCAGCAGTGATCGGTCCCCCACAGATACGCAGTATTTT.